The next 2 T cell receptor beta chains were all read from a single sample in a study of cytomegalovirus exposure and HLA in healthy donors. TCRdb keeps only in-frame clones here, not all; method: immunoSEQ multiplex PCR. The repertoire holds some 150,000 clones, 88% seen once, with approximately 3.1% in the top ten. Sequenced sample: PBMCs. The receptors shown here come from a man aged 18 to 29 in good health and CMV-seronegative.

This chain uses TRBV5-4 with TRBJ2-7, with no clear D. The ends were cut back, 0 bases at V and 2 bases at J, with 12 bases in the middle. Germline CDR1 and CDR2: SGHNT and YYREEE (reference sequence). The CDR3 has 15 amino acids. The CDR3: CASSLEPTLAYEQYF. In DNA, the CDR3 is TGTGCCAGCAGCTTGGAACCTACCTTGGCCTACGAGCAGTACTTC.

This chain joins TRBV6-4 and TRBJ2-1; TRBD2 aligns across 13 bases. This CDR3 comprises 14 residues. V was pared by 5 bases and J by 15 bases, with 10 bases of the junction left unmatched. CDR1 and CDR2 from the germline V gene are MRHNA and SNTAGT. The DNA of the CDR3 is TGTGCCAGCAGTACCTCGGGACTAGCGGGATTTCGGTTCTTC. Protein sequence: CASSTSGLAGFRFF.